This TCR beta chain was obtained from a study of cytomegalovirus exposure and HLA in healthy donors. Study information: The same platform as the roughly 700 first-cohort repertoires was used for the 100 to 150 validation repertoires, a later analysis reported.

The V gene's germline CDR1 is SEHNR and CDR2 FQNEAQ (reference sequence). Trimming removed 5 bases at V and 1 base at J, with 3 bases between. The CDR3 runs 12 residues. Measured with immunoSEQ multiplex PCR; TCRdb has only the in-frame clones, and not every one. The table lists 220,000 or so clones, approximately 88% of them singletons. The sequenced material came from PBMCs. The sequence was collected from a woman aged 25 to 39 in good health and CMV-seropositive. This chain joins TRBV7-9 and TRBJ1-5; D gene uncertain. CDR3: CASSDSNQPQHF. CDR3 DNA sequence: TGTGCCAGCAGCGACAGCAATCAGCCCCAGCATTTT.